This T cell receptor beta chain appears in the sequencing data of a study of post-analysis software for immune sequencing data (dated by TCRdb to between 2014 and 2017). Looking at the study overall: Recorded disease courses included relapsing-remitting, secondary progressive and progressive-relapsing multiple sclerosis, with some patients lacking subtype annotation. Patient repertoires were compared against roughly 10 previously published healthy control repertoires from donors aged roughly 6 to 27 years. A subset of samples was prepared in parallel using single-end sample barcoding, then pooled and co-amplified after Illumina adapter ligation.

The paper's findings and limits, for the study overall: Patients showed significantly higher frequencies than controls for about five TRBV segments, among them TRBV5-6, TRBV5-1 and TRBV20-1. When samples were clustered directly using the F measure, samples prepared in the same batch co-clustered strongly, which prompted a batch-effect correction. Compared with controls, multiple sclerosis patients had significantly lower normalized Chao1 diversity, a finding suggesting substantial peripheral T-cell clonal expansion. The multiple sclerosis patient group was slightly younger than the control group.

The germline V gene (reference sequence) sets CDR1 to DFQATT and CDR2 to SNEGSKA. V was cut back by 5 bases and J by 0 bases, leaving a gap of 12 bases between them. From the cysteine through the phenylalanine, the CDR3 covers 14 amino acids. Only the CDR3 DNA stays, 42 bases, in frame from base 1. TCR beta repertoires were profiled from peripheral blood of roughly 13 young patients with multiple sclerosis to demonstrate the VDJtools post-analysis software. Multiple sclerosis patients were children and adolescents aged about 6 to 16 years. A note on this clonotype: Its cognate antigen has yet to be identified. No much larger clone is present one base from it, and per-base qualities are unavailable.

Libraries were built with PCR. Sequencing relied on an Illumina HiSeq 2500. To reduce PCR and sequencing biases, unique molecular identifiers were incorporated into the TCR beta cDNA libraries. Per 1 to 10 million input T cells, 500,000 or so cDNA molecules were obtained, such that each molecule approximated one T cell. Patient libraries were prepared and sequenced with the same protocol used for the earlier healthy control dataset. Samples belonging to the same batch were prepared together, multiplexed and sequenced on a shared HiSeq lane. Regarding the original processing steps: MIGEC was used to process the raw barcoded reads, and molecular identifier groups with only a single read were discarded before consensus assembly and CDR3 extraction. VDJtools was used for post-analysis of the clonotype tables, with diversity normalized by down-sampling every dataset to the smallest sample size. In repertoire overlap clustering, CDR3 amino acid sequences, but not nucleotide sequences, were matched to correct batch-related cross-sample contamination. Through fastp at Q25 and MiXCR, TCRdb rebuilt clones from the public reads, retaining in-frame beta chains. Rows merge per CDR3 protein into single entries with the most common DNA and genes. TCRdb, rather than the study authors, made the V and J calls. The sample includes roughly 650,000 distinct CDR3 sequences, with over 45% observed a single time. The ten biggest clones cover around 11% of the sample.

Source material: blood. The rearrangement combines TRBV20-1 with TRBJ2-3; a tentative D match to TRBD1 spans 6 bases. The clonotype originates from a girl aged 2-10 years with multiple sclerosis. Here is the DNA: TGCAGTGCTGGGACGGACAGAAGCACAGATACGCAGTATTTT. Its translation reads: CSAGTDRSTDTQYF.